This passage covers 5 T cell receptor beta chains from one sample sequenced in a study of metastatic and nonmetastatic thyroid tumors. Treatment of any kind had been given to no patient before thyroid surgery. TCRdb re-called the PCR reads through MiXCR. This sample has 29,000 or so clones, with more than 3.5% found just once. The source material was blood. These receptors all come from a female donor with papillary thyroid cancer or a benign thyroid nodule (not recorded which). Some clones in this sample may be carry-over from other donors' samples.

Notes on this clone: Since the CDR3 does not end with the conserved phenylalanine or tryptophan, this likely comes from a read error. The chain carries TRBV2 and TRBJ2-6; 8 bases fit TRBD2. Germline V gives CDR1 SNHLY, CDR2 FYNNEI. CDR3 size: 17 residues. V shed 6 bases and J 16 bases; nucleotides not matched to a gene: 23. For the CDR3, the DNA is TGTGCCAGCAGACTTAGCGGGATACGCTCTGGGGCCAAAGTACTGACTTTA. Encoded protein: CASRLSGIRSGAKVLTL.

In this sample, this clone turned up many times. The gene calls are TRBV30 and TRBJ1-6; 7 bases agree with TRBD1. The germline V gene encodes CDR1 GTSNPN and CDR2 SVGIG (reference sequence). Germline trimming cut 1 base from V and 7 bases from J; bases unmatched to any gene: 10. The CDR3 spans 16 residues. As DNA, the CDR3 is TGTGCCTGGAGTGGGGCCCGCGTCAGGGGGAATTCACCCCTCCACTTT. Translation: CAWSGARVRGNSPLHF.

In its sample, this clone was seen a few times. The V call is TRBV24-1, the J call TRBJ2-7; D uncertain. The length of the CDR3 is 14 residues. Germline values: CDR1 KGHDR, CDR2 SFDVKD. Trimming took off 4 bases at V and 5 bases at J, with 14 bases between the two ends. The CDR3 protein is CATSDNSIEDEQYF. The CDR3 DNA follows: TGTGCCACCAGTGACAACAGTATTGAGGACGAGCAGTACTTC.

This clone showed up many times. The rearrangement uses TRBV30 and TRBJ1-6; 7 positions agree with TRBD1. Germline trimming cut 8 bases from V and 2 bases from J; bases unmatched to any gene: 6. Germline assignment: CDR1 GTSNPN and CDR2 SVGIG (reference sequence). The CDR3 totals 14 residues. The CDR3 nucleotides read TGTGCCGGGCACCAGGGGGCCTATAATTCACCCCTCCACTTT. Encoded protein: CAGHQGAYNSPLHF.

This chain uses TRBV6-5 with TRBJ1-1; D not resolved. The V end lost 0 bases, the J end lost 1 base, and 3 bases lay between the germline ends. The length of the CDR3 is 13 residues. Germline V gene sequence: CDR1 MNHEY, CDR2 SVGAGI. CDR3 protein: CASSYSANTEAFF. In nucleotides, the CDR3 is TGTGCCAGCAGTTACTCGGCGAACACTGAAGCTTTCTTT.